A selection of T cell receptor beta chains follows, all from one sample in a study of naive CD8 T cells in extremely preterm neonates. Assay used: immunoSEQ multiplex PCR; TCRdb lists only in-frame clones, some missing. The sample has 4,000 to 6,000 clones, less than 98% seen once. Source material: naive CD8+ T cells from cord blood. The receptors were gathered from a newborn in good health. Each CDR3 is given with its conserved first and last residue. D genes are given only for firm matches. The listing skips clone size in some rows; elsewhere it reads once, few, many or a size class.

.,TRBJ2-1,once,TRBV2,TGTGCCAGCGTTAAAGAGTGGGGGGATGAGCAGTTCTTC,CASVKEWGDEQFF
TRBD1,TRBJ2-1,once,TRBV4-1,TGCGCCAGCAGTCTAAAACCCGGGACAGGGTGGGGTGAGCAGTTCTTC,CASSLKPGTGWGEQFF
.,TRBJ2-7,once,TRBV29-1,TGCAGCGTTGGGGGGGCCTACGAGCAGTACTTC,CSVGGAYEQYF
TRBD1,TRBJ1-6,.,TRBV7-2,TGTGCCAGCAGCTTAAGGGACAGGGGGCATTCACCCCTCCACTTT,CASSLRDRGHSPLHF
TRBD1,TRBJ1-2,.,TRBV29-1,TGCAGCGTTGATGGGACAGGGCACTATGGCTACACCTTC,CSVDGTGHYGYTF
.,TRBJ2-7,.,TRBV10-1,TGCGCCAGCAGTGACGGGGTCTACGAGCAGTACTTC,CASSDGVYEQYF
TRBD1,TRBJ1-6,once,TRBV9,TGTGCCAGCAGCGTAGCAGCCGGACAGGGGGGAAATTCACCCCTCCACTTT,CASSVAAGQGGNSPLHF
TRBD2,TRBJ2-3,.,TRBV7-9,TGTGCCAGCAGCTCAGGACTAGCGGGAGGCACAGATACGCAGTATTTT,CASSSGLAGGTDTQYF
.,TRBJ2-1,.,TRBV4-1,TGCGCCAGCAGCGGACAGCTCTACAATGAGCAGTTCTTC,CASSGQLYNEQFF
.,TRBJ2-7,.,TRBV4-1,TGCGCCAGCAGCCAAGTGCCTGAGCGGATGGTCGAGCAGTACTTC,CASSQVPERMVEQYF
.,TRBJ2-6,.,TRBV28,TGTGCCAGCAGTTTTCAGGGTGGGGCCAACGTCCTGACTTTC,CASSFQGGANVLTF
.,TRBJ1-1,.,TRBV7-2,TGTGCCAGCAGCTTAGGGGGGGTCGCGTTGAGGGGCACTGAAGCTTTCTTT,CASSLGGVALRGTEAFF
TRBD2,TRBJ2-7,.,TRBV10-3,TGTGCCATCAGTGATCCGGGACTAGCGGGAGGGGAGCACGAGCAGTACTTC,CAISDPGLAGGEHEQYF
.,TRBJ1-5,.,TRBV7-9,TGTGCCAGCAGCCCAGGAGGGTTTGACCAGCCCCAGCATTTT,CASSPGGFDQPQHF
.,TRBJ2-1,.,TRBV21-1,TGTGCCAGCAGCAAAGTTAAAACTAGCGGGAGGAAAAGGACCCTCAATGAGCAGTTCTTC,CASSKVKTSGRKRTLNEQFF
TRBD1,TRBJ1-2,.,TRBV2,TGTGCCAGCAGTGTCCCGGACAGGGGGCCTCGTGGCTACACCTTC,CASSVPDRGPRGYTF
.,TRBJ2-7,.,TRBV5-4,TGTGCCAGCAGCCTGCTAGCGAACCCTTACGAGCAGTACTTC,CASSLLANPYEQYF
TRBD2,TRBJ2-3,.,TRBV14,TGTGCCAGCAGCCAGTTCGGGACTAGCCCCACAGATACGCAGTATTTT,CASSQFGTSPTDTQYF